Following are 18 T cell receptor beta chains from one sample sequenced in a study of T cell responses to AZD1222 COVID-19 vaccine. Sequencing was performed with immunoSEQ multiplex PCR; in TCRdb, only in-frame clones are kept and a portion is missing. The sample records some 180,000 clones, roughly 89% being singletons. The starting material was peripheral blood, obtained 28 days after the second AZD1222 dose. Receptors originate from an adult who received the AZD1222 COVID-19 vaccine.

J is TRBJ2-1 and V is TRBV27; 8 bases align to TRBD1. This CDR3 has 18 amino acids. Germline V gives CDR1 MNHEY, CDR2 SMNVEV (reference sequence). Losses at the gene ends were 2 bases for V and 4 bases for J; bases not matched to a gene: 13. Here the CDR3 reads CASSLKPRTGKGYNEQFF. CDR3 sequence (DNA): TGTGCCAGCAGTTTAAAACCCCGGACAGGGAAGGGTTACAATGAGCAGTTCTTC.

For the CDR3, the DNA is TGCGCCAGCAGCTTGGAGGCTAGCGGGTACTACGAGCAGTACTTC. Protein: CASSLEASGYYEQYF. The gene calls are TRBV5-1 and TRBJ2-7; TRBD2 agrees at 8 bases. Germline V CDR1 and CDR2: SGHRS, YFSETQ. V trimming: 0 bases; J trimming: 3 bases; junction bases outside the gene matches: 5. The CDR3 sequence is 15 residues long.

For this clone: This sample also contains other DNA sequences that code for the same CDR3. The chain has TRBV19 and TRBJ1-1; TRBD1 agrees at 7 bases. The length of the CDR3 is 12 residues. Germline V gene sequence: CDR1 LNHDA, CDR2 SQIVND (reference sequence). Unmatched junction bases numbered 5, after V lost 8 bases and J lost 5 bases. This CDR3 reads CASRQGGTEAFF. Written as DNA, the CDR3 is TGTGCCAGTCGACAGGGAGGAACTGAAGCTTTCTTT.

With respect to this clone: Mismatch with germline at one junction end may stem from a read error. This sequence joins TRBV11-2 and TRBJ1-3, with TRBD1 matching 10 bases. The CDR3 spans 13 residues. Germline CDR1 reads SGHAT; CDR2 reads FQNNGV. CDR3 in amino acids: CASSLGDRDRGDF. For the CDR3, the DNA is TGTGCCAGCAGCTTAGGGGATCGGGACAGGGGAGATTTT.

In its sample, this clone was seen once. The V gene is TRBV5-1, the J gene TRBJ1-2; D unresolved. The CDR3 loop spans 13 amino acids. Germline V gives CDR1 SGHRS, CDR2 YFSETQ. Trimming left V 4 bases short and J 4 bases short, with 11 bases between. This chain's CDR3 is CASSLDLVYGYTF. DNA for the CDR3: TGCGCCAGCAGCCTGGACCTCGTCTATGGCTACACCTTC.

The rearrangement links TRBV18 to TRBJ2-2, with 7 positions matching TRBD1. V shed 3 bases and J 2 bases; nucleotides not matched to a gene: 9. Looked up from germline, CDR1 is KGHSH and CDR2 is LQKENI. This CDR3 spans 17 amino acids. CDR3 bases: TGTGCCAGCTCACCCCCCCGGACAGGACCCAACACCGGGGAGCTGTTTTTT. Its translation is CASSPPRTGPNTGELFF.

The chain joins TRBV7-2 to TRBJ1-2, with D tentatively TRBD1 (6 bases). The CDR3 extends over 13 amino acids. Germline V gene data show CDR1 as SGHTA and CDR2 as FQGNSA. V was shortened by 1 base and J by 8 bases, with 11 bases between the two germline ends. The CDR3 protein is CASSLEGQSGYTF. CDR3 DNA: TGTGCCAGCAGCTTAGAAGGACAGAGCGGCTACACCTTC. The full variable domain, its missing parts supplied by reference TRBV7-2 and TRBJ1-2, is GAGVSQSPSNKVTEKGKDVELRCDPISGHTALYWYRQSLGQGLEFLIYFQGNSAPDKSGLPSDRFSAERTGGSVSTLTIQRTQQEDSAVYLCASSLEGQSGYTFGSGTRLTVV.

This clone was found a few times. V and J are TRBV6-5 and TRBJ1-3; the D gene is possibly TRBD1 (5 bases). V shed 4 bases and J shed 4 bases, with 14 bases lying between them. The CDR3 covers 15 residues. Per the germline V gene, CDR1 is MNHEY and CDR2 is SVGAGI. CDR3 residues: CASSFGTGRGNTIYF. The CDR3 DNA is TGTGCCAGCAGTTTCGGGACTGGAAGGGGAAACACCATATATTTT.

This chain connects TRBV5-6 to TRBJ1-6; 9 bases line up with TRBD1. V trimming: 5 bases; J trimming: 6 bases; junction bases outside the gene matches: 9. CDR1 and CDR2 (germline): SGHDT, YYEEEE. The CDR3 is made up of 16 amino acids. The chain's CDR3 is CASRRQGEGLNSPLHF. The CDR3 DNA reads TGTGCCAGCAGGAGACAGGGGGAAGGGCTTAATTCACCCCTCCACTTT.

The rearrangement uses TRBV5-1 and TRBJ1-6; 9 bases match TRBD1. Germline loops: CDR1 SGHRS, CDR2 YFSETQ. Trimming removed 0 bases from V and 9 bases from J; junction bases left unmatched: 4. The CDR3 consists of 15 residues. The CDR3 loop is CASSLAGQGFSPLHF. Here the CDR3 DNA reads TGCGCCAGCAGCTTGGCGGGACAGGGATTTTCACCCCTCCACTTT.

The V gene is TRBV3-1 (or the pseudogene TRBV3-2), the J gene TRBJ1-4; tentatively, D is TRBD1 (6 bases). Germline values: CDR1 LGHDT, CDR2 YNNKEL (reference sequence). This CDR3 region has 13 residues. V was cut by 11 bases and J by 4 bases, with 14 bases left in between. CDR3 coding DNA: TGTGCCTCGTCTGGCAGGGGTAATGAAAAACTGTTTTTT. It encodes CASSGRGNEKLFF.

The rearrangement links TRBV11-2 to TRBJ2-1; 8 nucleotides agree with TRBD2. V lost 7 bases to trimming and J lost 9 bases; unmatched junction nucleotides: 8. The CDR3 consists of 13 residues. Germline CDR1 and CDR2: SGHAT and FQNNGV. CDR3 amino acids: CASIDGGAGEQFF. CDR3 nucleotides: TGTGCCAGCATCGACGGGGGGGCAGGTGAGCAGTTCTTC.

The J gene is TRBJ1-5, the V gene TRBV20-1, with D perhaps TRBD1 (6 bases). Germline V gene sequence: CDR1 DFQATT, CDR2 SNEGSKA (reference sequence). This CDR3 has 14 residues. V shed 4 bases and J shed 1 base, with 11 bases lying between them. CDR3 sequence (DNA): TGCAGTGCTATTGACAGGCTAAGCAATCAGCCCCAGCATTTT. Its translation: CSAIDRLSNQPQHF.

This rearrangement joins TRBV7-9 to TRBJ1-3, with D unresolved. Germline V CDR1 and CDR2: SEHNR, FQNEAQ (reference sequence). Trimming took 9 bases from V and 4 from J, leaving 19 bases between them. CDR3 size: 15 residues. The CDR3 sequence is CASQNREESGNTIYF. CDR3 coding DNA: TGTGCCAGTCAGAACCGGGAGGAGAGCGGAAACACCATATATTTT.

The CDR3 sequence: CASRGTGGGRYGYTF. Written as DNA, the CDR3 is TGTGCCAGCAGGGGGACAGGGGGCGGGCGCTATGGCTACACCTTC. The rearrangement joins TRBV3-1 (or the pseudogene TRBV3-2) to TRBJ1-2, with 12 positions matching TRBD1. This CDR3 is 15 amino acids long. Unmatched junction bases numbered 6, after V lost 6 bases and J lost 4 bases. Germline CDR1 is LGHDT and CDR2 is YNNKEL (reference sequence).

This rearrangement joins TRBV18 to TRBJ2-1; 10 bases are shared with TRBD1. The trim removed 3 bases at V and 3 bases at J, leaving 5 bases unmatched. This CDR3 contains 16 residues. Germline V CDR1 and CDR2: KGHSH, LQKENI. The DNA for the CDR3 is TGTGCCAGCTCACCGGGCGACAGGGGGCTCTACAATGAGCAGTTCTTC. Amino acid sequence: CASSPGDRGLYNEQFF.

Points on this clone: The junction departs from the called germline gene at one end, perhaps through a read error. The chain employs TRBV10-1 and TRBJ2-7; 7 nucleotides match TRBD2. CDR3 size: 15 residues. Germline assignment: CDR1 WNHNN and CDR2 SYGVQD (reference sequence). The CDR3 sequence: CASSESGLADTEQYF. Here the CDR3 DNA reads TGCGCCAGTAGTGAATCGGGGCTAGCGGATACCGAGCAGTACTTC.

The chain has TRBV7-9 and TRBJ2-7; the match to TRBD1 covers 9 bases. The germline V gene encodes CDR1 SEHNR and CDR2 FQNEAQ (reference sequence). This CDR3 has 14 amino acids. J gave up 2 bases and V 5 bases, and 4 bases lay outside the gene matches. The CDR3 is CASSPRTGAYEQYF. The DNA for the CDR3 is TGTGCCAGCAGCCCCCGGACAGGGGCCTACGAGCAGTACTTC.